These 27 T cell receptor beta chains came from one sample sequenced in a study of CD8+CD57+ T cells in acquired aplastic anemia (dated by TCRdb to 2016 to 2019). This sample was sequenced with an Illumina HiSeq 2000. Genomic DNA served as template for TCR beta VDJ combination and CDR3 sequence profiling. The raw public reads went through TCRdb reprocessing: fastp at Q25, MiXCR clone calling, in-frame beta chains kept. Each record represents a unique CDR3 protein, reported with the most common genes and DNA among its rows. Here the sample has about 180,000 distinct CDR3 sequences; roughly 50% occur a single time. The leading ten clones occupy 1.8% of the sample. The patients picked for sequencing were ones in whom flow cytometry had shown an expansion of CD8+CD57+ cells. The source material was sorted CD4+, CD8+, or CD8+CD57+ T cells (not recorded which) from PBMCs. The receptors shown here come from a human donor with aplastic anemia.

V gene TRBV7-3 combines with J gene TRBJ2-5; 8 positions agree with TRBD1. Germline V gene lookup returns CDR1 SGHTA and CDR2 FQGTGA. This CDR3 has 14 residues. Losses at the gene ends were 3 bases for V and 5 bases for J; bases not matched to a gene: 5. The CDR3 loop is CASSLTGAQETQYF. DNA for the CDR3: TGTGCCAGCAGCTTGACAGGGGCCCAGGAGACCCAGTACTTC.

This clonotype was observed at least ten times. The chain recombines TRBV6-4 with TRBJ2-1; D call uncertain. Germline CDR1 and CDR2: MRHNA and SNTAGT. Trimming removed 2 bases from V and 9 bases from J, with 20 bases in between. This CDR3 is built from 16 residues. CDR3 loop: CASSDTLYHASGEQFF. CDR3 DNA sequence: TGTGCCAGCAGTGACACGTTGTACCATGCTTCTGGTGAGCAGTTCTTC.

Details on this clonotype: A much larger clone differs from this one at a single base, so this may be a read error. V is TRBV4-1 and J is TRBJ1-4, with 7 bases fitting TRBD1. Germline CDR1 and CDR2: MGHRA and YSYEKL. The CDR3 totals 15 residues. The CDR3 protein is CASGQGGRQNEKLFF. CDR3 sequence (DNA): TGCGCCAGCGGCCAAGGGGGCCGACAGAATGAAAAACTGTTTTTT.

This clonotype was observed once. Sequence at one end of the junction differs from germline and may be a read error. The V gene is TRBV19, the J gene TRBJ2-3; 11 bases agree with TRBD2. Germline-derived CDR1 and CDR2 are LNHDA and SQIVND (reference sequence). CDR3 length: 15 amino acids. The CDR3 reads CASRIAGGMADTQYF. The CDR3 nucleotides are TGTGCCAGTAGAATAGCGGGAGGGATGGCAGATACGCAGTATTTT.

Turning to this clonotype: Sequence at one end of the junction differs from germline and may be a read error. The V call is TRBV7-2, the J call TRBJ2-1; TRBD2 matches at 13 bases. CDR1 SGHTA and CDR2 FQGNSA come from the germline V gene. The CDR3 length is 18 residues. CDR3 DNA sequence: TGCGCCAGCAGCCCACTAGCGGGAGGGGTCGTCGGCATGCGTGAGCAGTTCTTC. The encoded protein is CASSPLAGGVVGMREQFF.

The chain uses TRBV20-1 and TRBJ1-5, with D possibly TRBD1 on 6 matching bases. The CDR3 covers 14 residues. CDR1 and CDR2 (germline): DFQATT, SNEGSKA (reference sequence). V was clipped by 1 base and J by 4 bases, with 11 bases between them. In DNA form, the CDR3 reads TGCAGTGCTAGAGGGGGGGGCAGAAATCAGCCCCAGCATTTT. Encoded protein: CSARGGGRNQPQHF.

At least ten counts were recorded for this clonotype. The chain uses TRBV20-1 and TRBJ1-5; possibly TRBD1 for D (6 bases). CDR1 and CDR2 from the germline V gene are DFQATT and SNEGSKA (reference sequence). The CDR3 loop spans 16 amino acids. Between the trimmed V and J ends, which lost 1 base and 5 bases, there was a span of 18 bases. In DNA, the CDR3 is TGCAGTGCTAGAGTAGGGATGGCAGGGGTCGATCAGCCCCAGCATTTT. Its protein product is CSARVGMAGVDQPQHF.

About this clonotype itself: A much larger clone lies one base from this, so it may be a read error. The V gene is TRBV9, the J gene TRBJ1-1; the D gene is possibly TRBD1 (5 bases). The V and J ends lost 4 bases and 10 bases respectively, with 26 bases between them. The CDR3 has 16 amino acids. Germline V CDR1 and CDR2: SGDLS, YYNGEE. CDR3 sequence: CASSQDPLVWDGGAFF. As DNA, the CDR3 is TGTGCCAGCAGCCAAGATCCTCTCGTTTGGGACGGGGGAGCTTTCTTT.

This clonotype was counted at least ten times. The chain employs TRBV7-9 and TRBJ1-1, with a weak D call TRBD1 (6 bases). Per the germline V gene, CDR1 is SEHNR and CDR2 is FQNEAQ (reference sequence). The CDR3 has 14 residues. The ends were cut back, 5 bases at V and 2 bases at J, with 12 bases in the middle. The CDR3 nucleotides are TGTGCCAGCAGCCGCCGCAGGGGCAACACTGAAGCTTTCTTT. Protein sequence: CASSRRRGNTEAFF.

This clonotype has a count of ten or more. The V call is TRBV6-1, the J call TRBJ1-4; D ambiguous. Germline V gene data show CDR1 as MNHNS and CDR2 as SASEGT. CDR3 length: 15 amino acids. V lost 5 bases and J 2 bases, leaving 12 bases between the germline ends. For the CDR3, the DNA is TGTGCCAGCAGTCGGTCCCCGTCCACTAATGAAAAACTGTTTTTT. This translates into CASSRSPSTNEKLFF.

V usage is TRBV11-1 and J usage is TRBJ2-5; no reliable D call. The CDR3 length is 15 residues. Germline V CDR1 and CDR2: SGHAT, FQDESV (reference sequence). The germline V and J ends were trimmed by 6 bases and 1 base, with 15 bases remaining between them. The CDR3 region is CASRSGKQSQETQYF. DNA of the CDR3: TGTGCCAGCAGATCTGGGAAACAGTCCCAAGAGACCCAGTACTTC.

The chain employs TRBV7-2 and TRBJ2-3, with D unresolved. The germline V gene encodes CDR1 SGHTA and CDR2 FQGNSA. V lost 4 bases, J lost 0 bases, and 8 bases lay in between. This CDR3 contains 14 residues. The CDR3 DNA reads TGTGCCAGCAGCTCTTCCCCTAGCACAGATACGCAGTATTTT. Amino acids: CASSSSPSTDTQYF.

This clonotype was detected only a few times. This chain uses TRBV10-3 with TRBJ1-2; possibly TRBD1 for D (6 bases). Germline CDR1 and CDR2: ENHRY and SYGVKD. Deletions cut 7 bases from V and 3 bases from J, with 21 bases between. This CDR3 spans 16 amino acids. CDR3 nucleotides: TGTGCCATCACCGAGGGTGGTACAGGGACGGACTATGGCTACACCTTC. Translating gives CAITEGGTGTDYGYTF.

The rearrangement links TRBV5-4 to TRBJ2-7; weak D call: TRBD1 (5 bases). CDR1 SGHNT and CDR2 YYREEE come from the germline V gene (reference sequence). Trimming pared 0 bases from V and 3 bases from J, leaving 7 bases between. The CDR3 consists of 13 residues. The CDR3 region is CASSLAGFYEQYF. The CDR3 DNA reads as TGTGCCAGCAGCTTGGCAGGGTTCTACGAGCAGTACTTC. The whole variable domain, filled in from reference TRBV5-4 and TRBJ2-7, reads ETGVTQSPTHLIKTRGQQVTLRCSSQSGHNTVSWYQQALGQGPQFIFQYYREEENGRGNFPPRFSGLQFPNYSSELNVNALELDDSALYLCASSLAGFYEQYFGPGTRLTVT.

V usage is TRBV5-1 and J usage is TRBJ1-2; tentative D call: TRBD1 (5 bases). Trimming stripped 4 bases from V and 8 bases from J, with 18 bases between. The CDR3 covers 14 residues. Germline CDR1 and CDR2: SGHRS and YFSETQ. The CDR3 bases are TGCGCCAGCAGCCCCGGGACCCCAAAGGACGGCTACACCTTC. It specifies CASSPGTPKDGYTF.

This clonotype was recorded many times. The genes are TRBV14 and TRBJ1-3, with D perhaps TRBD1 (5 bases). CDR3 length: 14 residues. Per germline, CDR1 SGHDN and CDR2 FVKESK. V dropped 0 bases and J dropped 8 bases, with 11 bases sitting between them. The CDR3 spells CASSQEGRADTIYF. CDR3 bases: TGTGCCAGCAGCCAAGAGGGACGGGCGGACACCATATATTTT.

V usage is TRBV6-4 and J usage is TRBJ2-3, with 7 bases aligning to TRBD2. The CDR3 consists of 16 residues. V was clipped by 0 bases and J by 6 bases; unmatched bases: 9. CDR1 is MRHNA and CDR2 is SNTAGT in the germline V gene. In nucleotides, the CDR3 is TGTGCCAGCAGTGACTCGAACACCGGGGGGTTGGATACGCAGTATTTT. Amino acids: CASSDSNTGGLDTQYF.

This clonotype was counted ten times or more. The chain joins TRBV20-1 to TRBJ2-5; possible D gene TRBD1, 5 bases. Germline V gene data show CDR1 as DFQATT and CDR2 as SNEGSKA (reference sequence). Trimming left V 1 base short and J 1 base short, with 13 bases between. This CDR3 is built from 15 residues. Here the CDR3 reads CSARAATDIQETQYF. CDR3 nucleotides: TGCAGTGCTAGAGCGGCGACAGATATCCAAGAGACCCAGTACTTC.

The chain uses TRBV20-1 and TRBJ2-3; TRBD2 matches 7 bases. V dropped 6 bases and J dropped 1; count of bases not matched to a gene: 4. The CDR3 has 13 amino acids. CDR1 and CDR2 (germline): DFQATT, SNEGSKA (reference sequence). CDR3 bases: TGCAGTGCAAGACTAGCCGGCACAGATACGCAGTATTTT. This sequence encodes CSARLAGTDTQYF.

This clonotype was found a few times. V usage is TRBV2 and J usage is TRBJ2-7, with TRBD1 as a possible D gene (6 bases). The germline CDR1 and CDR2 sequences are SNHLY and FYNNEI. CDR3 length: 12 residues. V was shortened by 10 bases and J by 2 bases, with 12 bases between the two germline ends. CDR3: CAMAGETYEQYF. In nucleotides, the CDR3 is TGTGCCATGGCAGGGGAGACCTACGAGCAGTACTTC.

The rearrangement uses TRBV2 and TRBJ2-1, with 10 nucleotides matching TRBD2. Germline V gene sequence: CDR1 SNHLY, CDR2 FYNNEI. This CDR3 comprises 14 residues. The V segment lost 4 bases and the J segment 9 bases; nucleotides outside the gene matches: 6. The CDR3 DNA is TGTGCCAGCAGTGGCCTAGCGGGAGTTGGTGAGCAGTTCTTC. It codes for CASSGLAGVGEQFF. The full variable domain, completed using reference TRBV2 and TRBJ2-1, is EPEVTQTPSHQVTQMGQEVILRCVPISNHLYFYWYRQILGQKVEFLVSFYNNEISEKSEIFDDQFSVERPDGSNFTLKIRSTKLEDSAMYFCASSGLAGVGEQFFGPGTRLTVL.

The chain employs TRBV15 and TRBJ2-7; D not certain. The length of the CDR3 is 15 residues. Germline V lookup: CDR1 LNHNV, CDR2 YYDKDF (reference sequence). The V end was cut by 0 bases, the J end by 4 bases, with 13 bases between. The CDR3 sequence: CATSRDYGRRYEQYF. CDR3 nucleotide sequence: TGTGCCACCAGCAGAGATTATGGGCGCAGGTACGAGCAGTACTTC.

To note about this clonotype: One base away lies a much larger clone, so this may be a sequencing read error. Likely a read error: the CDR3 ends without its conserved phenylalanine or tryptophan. The DNA for the CDR3 is TGTGCCAGCAGCTCAAGGACTAGCGGGGTTGGACATGAGCAGTTCCTC. This encodes CASSSRTSGVGHEQFL. The V gene is TRBV5-4, the J gene TRBJ2-1; TRBD2 matches at 12 bases. This CDR3 has 16 residues. Germline CDR1 and CDR2: SGHNT and YYREEE (reference sequence). With 3 bases clipped from V and 8 bases from J, the junction kept 9 bases outside the gene matches.

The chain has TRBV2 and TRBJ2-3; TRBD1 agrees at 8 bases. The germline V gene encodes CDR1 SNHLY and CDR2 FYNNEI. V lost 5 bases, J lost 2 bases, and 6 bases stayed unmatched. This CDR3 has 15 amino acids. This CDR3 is CASSLDRGHTDTQYF. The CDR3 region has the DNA TGTGCCAGCAGTCTAGACAGGGGCCACACAGATACGCAGTATTTT.

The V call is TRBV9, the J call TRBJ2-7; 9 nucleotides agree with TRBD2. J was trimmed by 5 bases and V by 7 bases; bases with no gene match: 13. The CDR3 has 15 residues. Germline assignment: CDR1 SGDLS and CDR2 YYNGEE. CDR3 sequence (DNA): TGTGCCAGCGGCGCCCAAGGGCTAGCGGGGAACGAGCAGTACTTC. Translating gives CASGAQGLAGNEQYF. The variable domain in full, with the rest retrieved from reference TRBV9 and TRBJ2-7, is DSGVTQTPKHLITATGQRVTLRCSPRSGDLSVYWYQQSLDQGLQFLIQYYNGEERAKGNILERFSAQQFPDLHSELNLSSLELGDSALYFCASGAQGLAGNEQYFGPGTRLTVT.

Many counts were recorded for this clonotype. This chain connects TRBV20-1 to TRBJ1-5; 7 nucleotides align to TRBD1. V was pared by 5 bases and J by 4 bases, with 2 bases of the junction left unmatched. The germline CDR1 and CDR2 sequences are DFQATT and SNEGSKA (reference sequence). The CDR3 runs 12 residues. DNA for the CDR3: TGCAGTGCTGGACAGGTGAATCAGCCCCAGCATTTT. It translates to CSAGQVNQPQHF.

DNA of the CDR3: TGCGCCAGCGGATGGAGCACAGATACGCAGTATTTT. It encodes CASGWSTDTQYF. The gene calls are TRBV10-1 and TRBJ2-3, with unresolved D. CDR1 and CDR2 (germline): WNHNN, SYGVQD (reference sequence). CDR3 length: 12 amino acids. V lost 8 bases to trimming and J lost 0 bases, with 6 bases between them.